The present entry profiles one TCR beta chain with its context. The data stem from a study of cytomegalovirus exposure and HLA in healthy donors. On the study more broadly: Approximately 200 million T cells yielded 117 million unique TCR beta sequences in earlier analysis.

Primers included in the PCR were 60 Vbeta and 13 Jbeta primers. Generated by immunoSEQ multiplex PCR, the TCRdb table keeps only in-frame clones and is missing some. The sample yields fewer than 150,000 clones, about 80% seen once. V gave up 6 bases and J gave up 3 bases; unmatched junction bases: 11. Germline V lookup: CDR1 LNHDA, CDR2 SQIVND (reference sequence). The CDR3 is 16 amino acids. The chain has TRBV19 and TRBJ1-5; 7 nucleotides align to TRBD1. Sequenced sample: PBMCs. The sequence was obtained from a man aged 50 to 59 in good health and CMV-seropositive. The CDR3 is CASRRDRQTFNQPQHF. As DNA, the CDR3 is TGTGCCAGTAGGAGGGACAGACAAACATTCAATCAGCCCCAGCATTTT.